Listed below are T cell receptor beta chains from one sample, sequenced in a study of blood T cell repertoires in COVID-19. Generated by immunoSEQ multiplex PCR, the TCRdb table keeps only in-frame clones and is missing some. The table includes tens of thousands of clones, around 83% detected once. Sequencing was done on a sample of peripheral blood. These receptors all stem from a man in his 70s with active COVID-19. The CDR3 runs from the conserved cysteine through the conserved F or W. D genes are given only for firm matches. Size values are once, few and many counts, or a class for expanded clones, and some rows have none.

cdr3_nt,cdr3_aa,j_call,v_call,d_call,clone_size
TGTGCCAGCAGTTCTCAACTAGCGGGAGCCGGCAAAAACATTCAGTACTTC,CASSSQLAGAGKNIQYF,TRBJ2-4,TRBV6-2/TRBV6-3,TRBD2,once
TGTGCCAGCAGTTCGCCCAACACCCCCGCAGCGGGATGGCACCCCTCACCCTACGAGCAGTACTTC,CASSSPNTPAAGWHPSPYEQYF,TRBJ2-7,TRBV27,TRBD2,-
TGTGCCAGCAAGTTCGCCGGGGACGAGCAGTACTTC,CASKFAGDEQYF,TRBJ2-7,TRBV2,-,-
TGTGCCAGTAGTATGGGCCCCGGCGGGGAAAAACTGTTTTTT,CASSMGPGGEKLFF,TRBJ1-4,TRBV19,-,-
TGTGCCAGCAGCTGGGTCGGAGGGTACGAGCAGTACTTC,CASSWVGGYEQYF,TRBJ2-7,TRBV5-4,-,-
TGTGCCAGCAGTTACAGTCGCAGGGCAAGGGAGCAGTACTTC,CASSYSRRAREQYF,TRBJ2-7,TRBV6-5,-,-
TGCAGTGCTAGTGGACGGGGGGGAGGGGGGCTCTACGAGCAGTACTTC,CSASGRGGGGLYEQYF,TRBJ2-7,TRBV20-1,TRBD2,once
TGTGCCAGCAGCTTTTCCCTAGCGGGAGGATGGACCGGGGAGCTGTTTTTT,CASSFSLAGGWTGELFF,TRBJ2-2,TRBV7-3,TRBD2,-
TGTGCCAGCAGCTTAGGTCAGCGGGAAGAGACCCAGTACTTC,CASSLGQREETQYF,TRBJ2-5,TRBV11-3,-,-
TGTGCCAGCTCACCCTACACTAGCGGCTCCTACAATGAGCAGTTCTTC,CASSPYTSGSYNEQFF,TRBJ2-1,TRBV18,TRBD2,-
TGTGCCAGCAGCCCCGCTGGGGCCAACGTCCTGACTTTC,CASSPAGANVLTF,TRBJ2-6,TRBV12-3/TRBV12-4,-,-
TGTGCCAGCAGCGGCAGGGATCCTGAAGCTTTCTTT,CASSGRDPEAFF,TRBJ1-1,TRBV11-2,-,-
TGTGCCTGGAGTGTAGGGACATACGAAAAACTGTTTTTT,CAWSVGTYEKLFF,TRBJ1-4,TRBV30,-,once
TGTGCCAGCAGCTTAGCGGGAGGGGTGGGCCAAGAGACCCAGTACTTC,CASSLAGGVGQETQYF,TRBJ2-5,TRBV7-6,TRBD2,-
TGTGCCAGCAGCCCGCCCGGACAGGAAGAATACGAGCAGTACTTC,CASSPPGQEEYEQYF,TRBJ2-7,TRBV5-6,TRBD1,-